This T cell receptor beta chain was sequenced during a study of CD8 T cells in ankylosing spondylitis. Study-wide points: Peripheral blood samples showed relatively rare disease-linked clones, and these clones were CD8+. What appeared characteristic of ankylosing spondylitis blood was a TCR beta motif of 7 or 8 highly homologous variants. Disease-linked clones reportedly concentrated significantly in matched ankylosing spondylitis synovial fluid.

5'-RACE, quantitative and with molecular barcodes, yielded the TCR beta libraries. TCRdb fed the 5' RACE reads into MiXCR, producing one record per CDR3 protein. Altogether 200,000 to 250,000 distinct CDR3 sequences are present, 15% to 20% being singletons, with the ten largest covering roughly 42%. This clonotype was seen only a few times. The antigen remains undetermined. The receptor's source is a male donor with ankylosing spondylitis. The material sequenced was blood, either unsorted or a sorted T cell fraction (not recorded which).

The CDR3 region is CATVTGAREQYF. CDR3 nucleotide sequence: TGTGCCACCGTAACCGGGGCTAGAGAGCAGTACTTC. The V gene is TRBV28, the J gene TRBJ2-7, with D possibly being TRBD1 or TRBD2 (5 bases each). Germline CDR1 MDHEN, CDR2 SYDVKM. The CDR3 covers 12 residues. The ends were cut back, 10 bases at V and 7 bases at J, with 17 bases in the middle.